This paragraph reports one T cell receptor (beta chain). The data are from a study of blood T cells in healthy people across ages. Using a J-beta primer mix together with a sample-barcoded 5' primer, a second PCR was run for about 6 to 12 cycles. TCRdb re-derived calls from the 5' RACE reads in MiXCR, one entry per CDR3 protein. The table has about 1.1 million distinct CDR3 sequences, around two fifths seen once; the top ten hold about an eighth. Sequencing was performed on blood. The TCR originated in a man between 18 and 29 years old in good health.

The CDR3 DNA is TGTGCCAGCAGCTTAGGAGGCGGACAGGGGGCTGTTTCGGCCAAAAACATTCAGTACTTC. This translates into CASSLGGGQGAVSAKNIQYF. This chain joins TRBV7-2 and TRBJ2-4, with 11 bases aligning to TRBD1. CDR3 length: 20 residues. V shed 1 base, J shed 1 base, and the junction held 12 bases outside the gene matches. Germline-derived CDR1 and CDR2 are SGHTA and FQGNSA.